This record looks at one TCR beta chain sequence and its context. Via MiXCR, TCRdb re-called the 5' RACE reads, giving one row per CDR3 protein. The sample carries about 54,000 distinct CDR3 sequences, roughly 8% recorded once. This CDR3 region has 15 residues. V lost 4 bases to trimming and J lost 8 bases, with 18 bases between them. Germline CDR1 LGHNT, CDR2 FRNRAP. This specimen belongs to a study of early T cells in non-severe SARS-CoV-2 infection. The gene calls are TRBV12-5 and TRBJ2-1; D possibly corresponds to TRBD2 (6 bases). Specimen: whole blood, collected at baseline. The TCR was taken from an adult who was a healthcare worker with PCR-confirmed SARS-CoV-2 infection or an uninfected control (not recorded which). The CDR3, as DNA: TGTGCTAGTGGTTGGTCCCTAGCGAAGGTGTATGAGCAGTTCTTC. Encoded protein: CASGWSLAKVYEQFF.